A single T cell receptor (beta chain) is shown here with its context. Its antigen is currently unknown. Antigen-specific CD4+ T cells expanded by the ViraFEST assay with viral peptide pools were then sequenced. CD4+ T cells were isolated after roughly nine days of culture. BNT162b2 vaccine or mRNA-1273 vaccine was given to participants in two doses. The vaccine recipients had no prior SARS-CoV-2 infection, with negative nucleocapsid antibodies. After fewer than 2.5 million PBMC were placed in each well, they were cultured with approximately 9.4 IU/ml IL-2 and roughly 10 ug/ml peptides. Clones were read by immunoSEQ multiplex PCR, and TCRdb kept only the in-frame ones, dropping some. The sample lists 70,000 to 85,000 clones, about 80% occurring once. This sample is part of a study of vaccination effects on CD4 cells after COVID-19. Germline V lookup: CDR1 SQVTM, CDR2 ANQGSEA. CDR3 length equals 13 residues. V was shortened by 6 bases and J by 5 bases, with 15 bases between the two germline ends.

This TCR came from a human donor who received a COVID-19 vaccine. This chain connects TRBV29-1 to TRBJ2-3, with D possibly being TRBD2 (6 bases). Sample: CD4+ T cells from PBMCs cultured with HCoV-229E spike peptides, taken after COVID-19 vaccination. The CDR3 loop is CSVHGGRRDTQYF. The CDR3 DNA reads TGCAGCGTCCACGGAGGGAGGAGAGATACGCAGTATTTT.